This TCR beta chain came from a study of blood T cell repertoires in COVID-19. Study-level background: Nucleic acid was either cDNA or gDNA, and it came from T cells, B-cell-depleted T cells, or PBMCs.

Repertoires were generated with immunoSEQ multiplex PCR, while TCRdb's copy carries only in-frame clones and drops some. The repertoire has tens of thousands of clones, over 80% of them found once; the top ten carry about three fifths. The length of the CDR3 is 14 residues. Germline CDR1 MNHNY, CDR2 SVGAGI (reference sequence). With V trimmed by 7 bases and J by 5 bases, 9 bases remained unmatched. The receptor was isolated from a man aged 65 to 85 with acute or convalescent COVID-19. What was sequenced was peripheral blood. The J gene is TRBJ1-1, the V gene TRBV6-6, with 8 bases that match TRBD1. The CDR3 reads CASTFDRGKTEAFF. In nucleotides, the CDR3 is TGTGCCAGCACCTTCGACAGGGGAAAAACTGAAGCTTTCTTT.